This paragraph reports one T cell receptor (beta chain). MiXCR was run by TCRdb on the 5' RACE reads, yielding one entry per CDR3 protein. Of fewer than 9,000 distinct CDR3 sequences in the sample, 40% to 65% were seen once. This CDR3 contains 13 residues. Trimming stripped 5 bases from V and 2 bases from J, with 9 bases between. The germline gives CDR1 SGHTA, CDR2 FQGNSA. The receptor was isolated from a female donor with breast cancer. The chain joins TRBV7-2 to TRBJ2-5; TRBD1 is a possible D gene (5 bases). Material: memory CD4+ T cells sorted from a lymph node. Subset in this sample: memory CD4+ T cells, CD4+CD45RO+CD25-. CDR3 coding DNA: TGTGCCAGCAGCACCAGGGTTCAAGAGACCCAGTACTTC. Translating gives CASSTRVQETQYF.